Below, 25 T cell receptor beta chains from the same sample are listed, as sequenced in a study of shared clonotypes between healthy human individuals. Profiled with immunoSEQ multiplex PCR; TCRdb holds only in-frame clones, not every one. The sample contains about 2.1 million clones, around 93% of which appear only once. As defined, naive CD8 cells were CD45RO-negative and positively selected for CCR7, with terminally differentiated effector memory CD45RA+ cells excluded. Sample: naive CD8+ T cells from PBMCs. These receptors originate from a man aged 18 to 30 in good health. Some clones in this sample may be carry-over from other donors' samples.

Note on this clone: Distinct nucleotide sequences in the sample also encode this CDR3. The rearrangement links TRBV27 to TRBJ2-7; 13 nucleotides line up with TRBD2. Germline-derived CDR1 and CDR2 are MNHEY and SMNVEV (reference sequence). The CDR3 is made up of 15 amino acids. Unmatched junction bases numbered 4, after V lost 5 bases and J lost 3 bases. The CDR3 sequence is CASSPRTSGSYEQYF. In DNA, the CDR3 is TGTGCCAGCAGTCCCAGGACTAGCGGGAGCTACGAGCAGTACTTC.

The chain joins TRBV7-9 to TRBJ1-2; 8 bases map to TRBD1. CDR3 size: 13 residues. CDR1 and CDR2 from the germline V gene are SEHNR and FQNEAQ (reference sequence). J was trimmed by 6 bases and V by 5 bases; bases with no gene match: 5. CDR3 amino acids: CASSDQGAHGYTF. DNA for the CDR3: TGTGCCAGCAGCGACCAGGGGGCCCATGGCTACACCTTC.

This clone was recorded only once. The gene calls are TRBV27 and TRBJ2-7; D ambiguous. The CDR3 length is 14 residues. Trimming removed 3 bases from V and 1 base from J, with 10 bases in between. Per the germline V gene, CDR1 is MNHEY and CDR2 is SMNVEV (reference sequence). The CDR3 DNA reads as TGTGCCAGCAGTTTTGCACCAGGATCCTACGAGCAGTACTTC. Translating gives CASSFAPGSYEQYF.

The rearrangement links TRBV7-6 to TRBJ2-1; D unclear. CDR3 length: 15 amino acids. Between the trimmed V and J ends, which lost 5 bases and 0 bases, there was a span of 11 bases. CDR1 is SGHVS, CDR2 FNYEAQ, per germline. The CDR3 bases are TGTGCCAGCAGCCCAAACAAGCTCTCCTACAATGAGCAGTTCTTC. It yields the protein CASSPNKLSYNEQFF. The variable domain in full, with the rest retrieved from reference TRBV7-6 and TRBJ2-1, is GAGVSQSPRYKVTKRGQDVALRCDPISGHVSLYWYRQALGQGPEFLTYFNYEAQQDKSGLPNDRFSAERPEGSISTLTIQRTEQRDSAMYRCASSPNKLSYNEQFFGPGTRLTVL.

This chain joins TRBV4-3 and TRBJ2-2, with no clear D. Trimming cost V 0 bases and J 6 bases, with 11 bases left between them. In germline, CDR1 is LGHNA, CDR2 YSLEER. The CDR3 length is 15 residues. The chain's CDR3 is CASSQDRRGAGELFF. The CDR3 DNA follows: TGCGCCAGCAGCCAAGATCGTCGTGGGGCCGGGGAGCTGTTTTTT.

V gene TRBV4-1 combines with J gene TRBJ2-2; 9 positions match TRBD1. CDR1 and CDR2 from the germline V gene are MGHRA and YSYEKL. V lost 4 bases, J lost 2 bases, and 8 bases stayed unmatched. The CDR3 consists of 17 residues. DNA for the CDR3: TGCGCCAGCAGCCGGGACAGGACAGGGGTTAACACCGGGGAGCTGTTTTTT. This translates into CASSRDRTGVNTGELFF.

The sample holds one count of this clone. The sample has other DNA sequences that encode this CDR3 too. The chain links TRBV6-5 to TRBJ2-7, with TRBD1 as a possible D gene (5 bases). Germline V gene sequence: CDR1 MNHEY, CDR2 SVGAGI. Trimming removed 0 bases from V and 3 bases from J, with 15 bases in between. The CDR3 runs to 16 residues. CDR3 protein: CASSYSIGRVHYEQYF. Written as DNA, the CDR3 is TGTGCCAGCAGTTACTCGATCGGCAGGGTACACTACGAGCAGTACTTC.

The V call is TRBV19, the J call TRBJ1-5, with a weak D call TRBD1 (5 bases). The V end lost 3 bases, the J end lost 3 bases, and 12 bases lay between the germline ends. Germline V lookup: CDR1 LNHDA, CDR2 SQIVND (reference sequence). This CDR3 spans 15 amino acids. This CDR3 reads CASSIIGEINQPQHF. In DNA, the CDR3 is TGTGCCAGTAGTATCATAGGGGAAATCAATCAGCCCCAGCATTTT.

This chain connects TRBV10-3 to TRBJ1-1, with D maybe TRBD1 (5 bases). Trimming took off 7 bases at V and 2 bases at J, with 11 bases between the two ends. The CDR3 consists of 13 residues. The germline V gene has CDR1 ENHRY and CDR2 SYGVKD. The CDR3 sequence: CAITPGGNTEAFF. The CDR3, as DNA: TGTGCCATCACCCCCGGGGGAAACACTGAAGCTTTCTTT.

This clone was detected once. The V call is TRBV28, the J call TRBJ1-5, with D tentatively TRBD1 (5 bases). Trimming removed 2 bases at V and 1 base at J, with 15 bases between. CDR1 is MDHEN, CDR2 SYDVKM, per germline. The CDR3 is made up of 17 amino acids. CDR3 protein: CASSLGRGDGSNQPQHF. CDR3 sequence (DNA): TGTGCCAGCAGTTTAGGACGGGGGGATGGGAGCAATCAGCCCCAGCATTTT.

Remarks on this clone: The same CDR3 arises from other DNA sequences in this sample as well. The chain has TRBV5-5 and TRBJ2-7, with 10 bases that match TRBD1. This CDR3 comprises 14 residues. Trimming removed 5 bases from V and 2 bases from J; junction bases left unmatched: 4. The germline CDR1 and CDR2 sequences are SGHKS and YYEKEE (reference sequence). CDR3 in amino acids: CASSPGTGAYEQYF. The CDR3 DNA reads TGTGCCAGCAGTCCCGGGACAGGGGCCTACGAGCAGTACTTC.

This clone showed up just a few times. The sample carries other DNA sequences with the same CDR3. This chain links TRBV9 with TRBJ2-2, with D uncertain. CDR1 and CDR2 from the germline V gene are SGDLS and YYNGEE. The CDR3 has 11 residues. V dropped 3 bases and J dropped 6 bases, with 3 bases sitting between them. CDR3 sequence reads: CASSGPGELFF. For the CDR3, the DNA is TGTGCCAGCAGCGGGCCCGGGGAGCTGTTTTTT.

The chain couples TRBV6-1 to TRBJ2-7; possibly TRBD1 for D (6 bases). The CDR3 runs to 15 residues. CDR1 and CDR2 from the germline V gene are MNHNS and SASEGT. With 6 bases removed from V and 2 bases from J, the gap between germline ends came to 17 bases. The CDR3 loop is CASSKITGLTYEQYF. Here the CDR3 DNA reads TGTGCCAGCAGCAAAATAACAGGGCTGACCTACGAGCAGTACTTC.

With respect to this clone: The sample contains more than one DNA sequence encoding this CDR3. The V call is TRBV27, the J call TRBJ2-2; no definite D call. V was trimmed by 7 bases and J by 2 bases, leaving 2 bases between them. Germline CDR1 MNHEY, CDR2 SMNVEV (reference sequence). CDR3 size: 11 residues. CDR3 residues: CASTNTGELFF. As DNA, the CDR3 is TGTGCCAGCACTAACACCGGGGAGCTGTTTTTT.

This chain joins TRBV7-9 and TRBJ1-1, with 9 bases fitting TRBD1. This CDR3 has 12 amino acids. CDR1 is SEHNR, CDR2 FQNEAQ, per germline (reference sequence). V gave up 5 bases and J gave up 10 bases; unmatched junction bases: 5. As DNA, the CDR3 is TGTGCCAGCAGCCTACAGGGGGCGACAGCTTTCTTT. Translation gives CASSLQGATAFF.

This clone was seen a single time. V usage is TRBV11-2 and J usage is TRBJ2-2; 11 nucleotides match TRBD1. Trimming took 4 bases from V and 8 from J; bases not matched to a gene: 6. The length of the CDR3 is 15 residues. Germline V gene lookup returns CDR1 SGHAT and CDR2 FQNNGV. The CDR3 DNA sequence: TGTGCCAGCAGCTCTCTGGACAGGGGGCCTGGGGAGCTGTTTTTT. Encoded protein: CASSSLDRGPGELFF.

The chain is built from TRBV19 and TRBJ1-5; no definite D call. CDR1 is LNHDA, CDR2 SQIVND, per germline (reference sequence). This CDR3 spans 13 amino acids. Trimming stripped 6 bases from V and 1 base from J, with 7 bases between. CDR3 DNA: TGTGCCAGTAGATATAACAGCAATCAGCCCCAGCATTTT. Its translation: CASRYNSNQPQHF.

This rearrangement joins TRBV6-1 to TRBJ1-2; D gene ambiguous. The germline V gene has CDR1 MNHNS and CDR2 SASEGT. The CDR3 totals 15 residues. V lost 1 base, J lost 4 bases, and 13 bases lay in between. The chain's CDR3 is CASSEVSSAAYGYTF. CDR3 DNA: TGTGCCAGCAGTGAAGTGAGCAGCGCAGCCTATGGCTACACCTTC.

The chain joins TRBV29-1 to TRBJ1-2; D remains ambiguous. Germline CDR1 reads SQVTM; CDR2 reads ANQGSEA. The ends were cut back, 7 bases at V and 6 bases at J, with 12 bases in the middle. The CDR3 extends over 11 amino acids. CDR3 sequence: CSGRVVHGYTF. Here the CDR3 DNA reads TGCAGCGGCCGGGTTGTCCATGGCTACACCTTC.

The gene calls are TRBV19 and TRBJ2-3; D gene unclear. There are 14 residues in the CDR3. V gave up 2 bases and J gave up 2 bases, with 8 bases separating them. From germline, CDR1 is LNHDA and CDR2 SQIVND (reference sequence). The CDR3 nucleotides read TGTGCCAGTAGTATACCTCCATTCACAGATACGCAGTATTTT. Amino acids: CASSIPPFTDTQYF. Combining the CDR3 with reference TRBV19 and TRBJ2-3 gives the whole variable domain DGGITQSPKYLFRKEGQNVTLSCEQNLNHDAMYWYRQDPGQGLRLIYYSQIVNDFQKGDIAEGYSVSREKKESFPLTVTSAQKNPTAFYLCASSIPPFTDTQYFGPGTRLTVL.

V is TRBV2 and J is TRBJ2-1, with D uncertain. The CDR3 length is 16 residues. Trimming took 5 bases from V and 4 from J, leaving 18 bases between them. Germline CDR1 and CDR2: SNHLY and FYNNEI. The CDR3 loop is CASSSVKIQTYNEQFF. The CDR3 region has the DNA TGTGCCAGCAGTTCGGTAAAAATCCAGACGTACAATGAGCAGTTCTTC.

On this clone: Other DNA sequences in this sample translate to the same CDR3. The gene calls are TRBV13 and TRBJ2-5; D uncertain. The CDR3 runs 13 residues. Looked up from germline, CDR1 is PRHDT and CDR2 is FYEKMQ (reference sequence). V was clipped by 0 bases and J by 2 bases, with 4 bases between them. The CDR3 protein is CASSLGQQETQYF. The DNA of the CDR3 is TGTGCCAGCAGCTTAGGACAGCAAGAGACCCAGTACTTC.

The chain joins TRBV4-1 to TRBJ2-1; D not resolved. Trimming left V 1 base short and J 15 bases short, with 10 bases between. Germline V gives CDR1 MGHRA, CDR2 YSYEKL. The CDR3 has 11 residues. DNA of the CDR3: TGCGCCAGCAGCCAAGGCTGGCTGCGGTTCTTC. It yields the protein CASSQGWLRFF.

V is TRBV5-1 and J is TRBJ2-2, with D possibly being TRBD1 (6 bases). The CDR3 consists of 16 residues. V was cut by 4 bases and J by 0 bases, with 13 bases left in between. Germline CDR1 reads SGHRS; CDR2 reads YFSETQ. CDR3 nucleotide sequence: TGCGCCAGCAGCGACAACAGGGTCGCGAACACCGGGGAGCTGTTTTTT. It yields the protein CASSDNRVANTGELFF.

The chain combines TRBV28 with TRBJ2-7; TRBD1 is a possible D gene (5 bases). CDR3 length: 15 residues. The germline V and J ends were trimmed by 1 base and 0 bases, with 10 bases remaining between them. CDR1 and CDR2 from the germline V gene are MDHEN and SYDVKM. In nucleotides, the CDR3 is TGTGCCAGCAGTTTATTACAGGCTAGCTCCTACGAGCAGTACTTC. Translating gives CASSLLQASSYEQYF.